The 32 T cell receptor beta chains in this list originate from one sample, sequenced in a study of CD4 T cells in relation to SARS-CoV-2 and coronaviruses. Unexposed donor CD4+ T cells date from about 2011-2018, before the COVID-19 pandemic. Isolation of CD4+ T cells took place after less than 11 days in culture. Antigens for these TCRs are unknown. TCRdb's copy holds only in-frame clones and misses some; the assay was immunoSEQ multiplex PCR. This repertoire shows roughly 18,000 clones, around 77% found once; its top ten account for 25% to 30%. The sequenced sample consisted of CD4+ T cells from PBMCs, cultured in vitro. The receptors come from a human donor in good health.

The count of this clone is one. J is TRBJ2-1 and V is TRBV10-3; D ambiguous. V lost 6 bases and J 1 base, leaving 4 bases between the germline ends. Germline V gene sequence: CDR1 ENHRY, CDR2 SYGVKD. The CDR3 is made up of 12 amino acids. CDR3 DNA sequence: TGTGCCATCAGGGGGTCCTACAATGAGCAGTTCTTC. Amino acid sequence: CAIRGSYNEQFF.

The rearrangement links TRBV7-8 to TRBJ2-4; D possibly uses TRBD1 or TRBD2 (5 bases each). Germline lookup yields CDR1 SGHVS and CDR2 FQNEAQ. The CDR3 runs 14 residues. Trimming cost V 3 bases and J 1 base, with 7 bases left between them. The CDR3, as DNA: TGTGCCAGCAGCTTCAGGGAGGCCAAAAACATTCAGTACTTC. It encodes CASSFREAKNIQYF.

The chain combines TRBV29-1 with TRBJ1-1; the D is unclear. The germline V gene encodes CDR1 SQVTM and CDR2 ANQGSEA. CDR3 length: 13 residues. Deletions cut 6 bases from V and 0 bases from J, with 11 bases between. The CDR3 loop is CSVSGHLNTEAFF. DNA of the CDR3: TGCAGCGTCTCAGGCCACCTGAACACTGAAGCTTTCTTT.

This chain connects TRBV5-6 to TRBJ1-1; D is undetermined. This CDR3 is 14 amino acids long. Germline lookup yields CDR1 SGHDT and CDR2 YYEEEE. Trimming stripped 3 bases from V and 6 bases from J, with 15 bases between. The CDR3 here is CASSWKTIAAEAFF. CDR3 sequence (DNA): TGTGCCAGCAGCTGGAAGACAATCGCGGCTGAAGCTTTCTTT.

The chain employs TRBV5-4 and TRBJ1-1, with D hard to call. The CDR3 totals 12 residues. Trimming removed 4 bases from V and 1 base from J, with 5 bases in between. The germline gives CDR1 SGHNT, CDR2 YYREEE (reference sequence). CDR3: CASSRQNTEAFF. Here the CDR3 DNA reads TGTGCCAGCAGCCGACAGAACACTGAAGCTTTCTTT.

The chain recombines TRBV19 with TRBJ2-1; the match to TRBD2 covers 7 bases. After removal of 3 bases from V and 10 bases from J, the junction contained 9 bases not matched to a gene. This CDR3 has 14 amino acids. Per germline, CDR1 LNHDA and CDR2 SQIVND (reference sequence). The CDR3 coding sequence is TGTGCCAGTAGTATTGCGGGAGCCTTTAAAGAGCAGTTCTTC. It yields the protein CASSIAGAFKEQFF.

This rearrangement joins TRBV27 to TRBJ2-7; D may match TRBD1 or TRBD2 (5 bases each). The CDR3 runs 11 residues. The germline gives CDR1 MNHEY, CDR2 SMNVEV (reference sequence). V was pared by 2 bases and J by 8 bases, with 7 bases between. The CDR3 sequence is CASSLQGQQYF. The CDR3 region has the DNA TGTGCCAGCAGTTTACAGGGACAGCAGTACTTC.

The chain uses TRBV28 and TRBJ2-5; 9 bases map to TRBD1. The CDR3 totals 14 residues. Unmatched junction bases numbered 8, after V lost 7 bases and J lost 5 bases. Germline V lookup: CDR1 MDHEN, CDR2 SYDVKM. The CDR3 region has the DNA TGTGCCAGCACCGGGGACAGGGCGGGCGAGACCCAGTACTTC. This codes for CASTGDRAGETQYF.

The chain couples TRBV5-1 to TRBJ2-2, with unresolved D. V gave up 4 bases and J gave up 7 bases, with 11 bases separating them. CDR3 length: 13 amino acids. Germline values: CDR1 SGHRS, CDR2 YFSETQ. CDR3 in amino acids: CASSNAMSGELFF. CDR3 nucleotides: TGCGCCAGCAGCAATGCTATGAGCGGGGAGCTGTTTTTT. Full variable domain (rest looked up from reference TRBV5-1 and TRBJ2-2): KAGVTQTPRYLIKTRGQQVTLSCSPISGHRSVSWYQQTPGQGLQFLFEYFSETQRNKGNFPGRFSGRQFSNSRSEMNVSTLELGDSALYLCASSNAMSGELFFGEGSRLTVL.

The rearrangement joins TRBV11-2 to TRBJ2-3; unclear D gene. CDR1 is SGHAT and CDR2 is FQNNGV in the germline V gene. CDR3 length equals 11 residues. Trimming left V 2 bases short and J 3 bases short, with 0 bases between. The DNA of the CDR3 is TGTGCCAGCAGCTTAACAGATACGCAGTATTTT. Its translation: CASSLTDTQYF.

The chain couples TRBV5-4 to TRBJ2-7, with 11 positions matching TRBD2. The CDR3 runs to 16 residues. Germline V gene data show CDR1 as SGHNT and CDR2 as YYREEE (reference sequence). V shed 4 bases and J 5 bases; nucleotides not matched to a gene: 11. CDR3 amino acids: CASSPSGLAGGHEQYF. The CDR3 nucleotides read TGTGCCAGCAGCCCCTCGGGGCTAGCGGGAGGACACGAGCAGTACTTC.

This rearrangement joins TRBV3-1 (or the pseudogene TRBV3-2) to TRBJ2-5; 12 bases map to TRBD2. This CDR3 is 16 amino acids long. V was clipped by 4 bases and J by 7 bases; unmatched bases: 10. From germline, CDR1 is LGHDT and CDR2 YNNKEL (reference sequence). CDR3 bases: TGTGCCAGCAGCCTTTCTAGCGGGGGGGGGCTCGGGACCCAGTACTTC. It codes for CASSLSSGGGLGTQYF.

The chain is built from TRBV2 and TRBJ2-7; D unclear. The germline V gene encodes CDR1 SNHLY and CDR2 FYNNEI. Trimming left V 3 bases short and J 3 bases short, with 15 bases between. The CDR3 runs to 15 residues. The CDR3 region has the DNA TGTGCCAGCAGTGAGATGGTCTCAACCCACTACGAGCAGTACTTC. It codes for CASSEMVSTHYEQYF.

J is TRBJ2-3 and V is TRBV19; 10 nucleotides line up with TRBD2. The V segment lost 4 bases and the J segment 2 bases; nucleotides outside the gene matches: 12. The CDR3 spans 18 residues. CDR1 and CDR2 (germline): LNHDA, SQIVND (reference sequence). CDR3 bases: TGTGCCAGTAGTAAGTCAAACCTAGCGGGAGTAAACACAGATACGCAGTATTTT. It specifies CASSKSNLAGVNTDTQYF.

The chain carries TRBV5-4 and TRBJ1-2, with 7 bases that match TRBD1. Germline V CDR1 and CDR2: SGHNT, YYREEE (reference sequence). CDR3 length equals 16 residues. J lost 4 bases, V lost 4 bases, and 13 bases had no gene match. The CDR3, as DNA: TGTGCCAGCAGCCTTGGGGGGCGACAGGGAAGCTATGGCTACACCTTC. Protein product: CASSLGGRQGSYGYTF.

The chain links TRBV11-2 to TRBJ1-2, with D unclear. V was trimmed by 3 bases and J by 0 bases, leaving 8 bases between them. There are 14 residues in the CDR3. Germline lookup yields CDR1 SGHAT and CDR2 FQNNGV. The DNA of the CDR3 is TGTGCCAGCAGCTTTTCAGTGGCTAACTATGGCTACACCTTC. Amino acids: CASSFSVANYGYTF. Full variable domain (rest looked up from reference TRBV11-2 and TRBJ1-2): EAGVAQSPRYKIIEKRQSVAFWCNPISGHATLYWYQQILGQGPKLLIQFQNNGVVDDSQLPKDRFSAERLKGVDSTLKIQPAKLEDSAVYLCASSFSVANYGYTFGSGTRLTVV.

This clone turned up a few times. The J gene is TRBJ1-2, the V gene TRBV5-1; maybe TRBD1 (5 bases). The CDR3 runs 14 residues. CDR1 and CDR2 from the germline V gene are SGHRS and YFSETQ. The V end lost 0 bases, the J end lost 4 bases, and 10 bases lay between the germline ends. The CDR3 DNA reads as TGCGCCAGCAGCTTGGACTCGGGGGGCTATGGCTACACCTTC. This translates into CASSLDSGGYGYTF.

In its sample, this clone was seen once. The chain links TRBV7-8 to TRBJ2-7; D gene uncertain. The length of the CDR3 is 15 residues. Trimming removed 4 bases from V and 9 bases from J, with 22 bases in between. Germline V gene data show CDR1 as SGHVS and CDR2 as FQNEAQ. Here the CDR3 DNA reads TGTGCCAGCAGCTCCCCCGGCCGCGCTGGTACTCCGCAGTACTTC. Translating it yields CASSSPGRAGTPQYF.

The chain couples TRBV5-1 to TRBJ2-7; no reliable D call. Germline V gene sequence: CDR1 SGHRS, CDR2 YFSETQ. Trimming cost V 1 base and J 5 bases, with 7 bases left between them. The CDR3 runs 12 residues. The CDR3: CASSLKFNEQYF. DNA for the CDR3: TGCGCCAGCAGCTTGAAGTTTAACGAGCAGTACTTC.

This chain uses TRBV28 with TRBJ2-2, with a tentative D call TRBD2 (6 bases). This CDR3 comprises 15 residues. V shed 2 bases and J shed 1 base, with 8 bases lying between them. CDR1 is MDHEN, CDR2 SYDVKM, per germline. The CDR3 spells CASSLGGMNTGELFF. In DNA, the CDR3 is TGTGCCAGCAGTTTAGGGGGGATGAACACCGGGGAGCTGTTTTTT.

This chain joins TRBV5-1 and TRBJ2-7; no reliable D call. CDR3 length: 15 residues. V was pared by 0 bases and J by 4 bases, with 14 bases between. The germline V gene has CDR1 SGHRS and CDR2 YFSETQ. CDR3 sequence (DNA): TGCGCCAGCAGCTTGGTATGGGGATCCGCTTACGAGCAGTACTTC. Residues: CASSLVWGSAYEQYF.

The DNA for the CDR3 is TGCACCAGCAGCCTCAATGGCTATCTTGGGTCTAGCACAGATACGCAGTATTTT. It is translated as CTSSLNGYLGSSTDTQYF. The V and J genes are TRBV1 and TRBJ2-3. TRBV1 is annotated as a pseudogene. CDR3 length equals 18 residues.

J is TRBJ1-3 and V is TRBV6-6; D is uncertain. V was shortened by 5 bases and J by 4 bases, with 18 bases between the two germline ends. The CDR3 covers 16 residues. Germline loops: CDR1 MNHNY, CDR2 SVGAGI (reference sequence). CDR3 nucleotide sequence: TGTGCCAGCAGTCTCGGACCCTACCCGGTCGGAAACACCATATATTTT. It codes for CASSLGPYPVGNTIYF.

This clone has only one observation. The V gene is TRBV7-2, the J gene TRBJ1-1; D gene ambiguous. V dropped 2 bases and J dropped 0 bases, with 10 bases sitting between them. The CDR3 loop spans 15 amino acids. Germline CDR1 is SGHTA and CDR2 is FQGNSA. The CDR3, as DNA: TGTGCCAGCAGCTTAAGCCCAACCATGAACACTGAAGCTTTCTTT. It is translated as CASSLSPTMNTEAFF.

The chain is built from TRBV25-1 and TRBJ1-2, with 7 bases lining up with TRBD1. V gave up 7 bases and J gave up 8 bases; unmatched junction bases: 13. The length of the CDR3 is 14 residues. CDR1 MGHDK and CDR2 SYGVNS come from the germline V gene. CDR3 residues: CASTGTVSGRGYTF. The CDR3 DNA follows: TGTGCCAGCACAGGGACAGTCTCGGGAAGGGGCTACACCTTC.

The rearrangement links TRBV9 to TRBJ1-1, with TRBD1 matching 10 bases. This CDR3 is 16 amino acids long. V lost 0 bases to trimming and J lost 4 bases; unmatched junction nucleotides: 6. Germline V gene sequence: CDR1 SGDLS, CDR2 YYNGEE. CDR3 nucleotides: TGTGCCAGCAGCGTAGGGTTATGGACAGGGGGCACTGAAGCTTTCTTT. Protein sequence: CASSVGLWTGGTEAFF.

The CDR3 sequence is CATSRRDRGTGNTIYF. The CDR3 DNA follows: TGTGCCACCAGCAGGAGGGACAGGGGAACTGGAAACACCATATATTTT. The gene calls are TRBV15 and TRBJ1-3; 10 positions match TRBD1. Germline V lookup: CDR1 LNHNV, CDR2 YYDKDF (reference sequence). Trimming cost V 3 bases and J 2 bases; bases outside gene matches: 4. The CDR3 covers 16 residues.

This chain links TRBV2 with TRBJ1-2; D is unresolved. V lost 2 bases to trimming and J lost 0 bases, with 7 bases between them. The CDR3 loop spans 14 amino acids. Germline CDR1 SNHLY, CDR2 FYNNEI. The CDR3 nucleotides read TGTGCCAGCAGTGAACTAGTAGCTAACTATGGCTACACCTTC. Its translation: CASSELVANYGYTF.

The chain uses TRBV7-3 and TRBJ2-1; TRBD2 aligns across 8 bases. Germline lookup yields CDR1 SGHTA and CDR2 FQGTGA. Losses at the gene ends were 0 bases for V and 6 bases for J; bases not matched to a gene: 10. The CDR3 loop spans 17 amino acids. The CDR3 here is CASSLTTTSGTSNEQFF. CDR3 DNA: TGTGCCAGCAGCTTAACCACTACTAGCGGCACAAGCAATGAGCAGTTCTTC.

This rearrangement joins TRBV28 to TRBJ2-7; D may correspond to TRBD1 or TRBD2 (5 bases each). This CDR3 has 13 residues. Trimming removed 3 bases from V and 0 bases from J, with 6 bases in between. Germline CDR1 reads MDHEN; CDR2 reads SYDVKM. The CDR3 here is CASSLGVSYEQYF. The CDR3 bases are TGTGCCAGCAGTTTGGGGGTCTCCTACGAGCAGTACTTC. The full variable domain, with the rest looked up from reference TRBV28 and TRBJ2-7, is DVKVTQSSRYLVKRTGEKVFLECVQDMDHENMFWYRQDPGLGLRLIYFSYDVKMKEKGDIPEGYSVSREKKERFSLILESASTNQTSMYLCASSLGVSYEQYFGPGTRLTVT.

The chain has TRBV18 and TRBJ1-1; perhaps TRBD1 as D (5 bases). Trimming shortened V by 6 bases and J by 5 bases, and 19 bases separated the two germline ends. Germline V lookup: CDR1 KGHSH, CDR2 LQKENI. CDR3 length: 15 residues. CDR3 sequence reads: CASSAGGSRITEAFF. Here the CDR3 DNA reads TGTGCCAGCTCCGCCGGGGGATCTCGGATAACTGAAGCTTTCTTT.

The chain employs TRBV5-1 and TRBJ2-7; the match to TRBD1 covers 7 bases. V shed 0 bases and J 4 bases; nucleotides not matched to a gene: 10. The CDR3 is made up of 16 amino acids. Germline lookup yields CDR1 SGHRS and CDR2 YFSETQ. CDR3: CASSLEPPGQSYEQYF. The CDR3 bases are TGCGCCAGCAGCTTGGAGCCTCCGGGACAGTCGTACGAGCAGTACTTC.